The present T cell receptor beta chain was sequenced within a study of graft-versus-host responses after intestinal transplantation. The study's findings and limits: GvH clones occurred in recipient marrow; some first appeared in ileum or blood.

This CDR3 spans 15 amino acids. Germline CDR1 SSHAT, CDR2 FNYEAQ (reference sequence). V dropped 5 bases and J dropped 6; count of bases not matched to a gene: 7. The table lists this clone with a count of one. Its specificity is unknown. Only in-frame clones appear in the TCRdb table, and some are missing; sequencing was by immunoSEQ multiplex PCR. The sample includes 65,000 to 85,000 clones, around nine tenths of them seen just once. The sequencing here drew on bone marrow, taken roughly 110 weeks after intestinal transplantation. This clonotype was sampled from a human patient who received an intestinal transplant, so some T cells may come from the graft donor. The V gene is TRBV7-7, the J gene TRBJ2-2, with 9 bases aligning to TRBD1. CDR3: CASSAGQGWSGELFF. The CDR3 nucleotides read TGTGCCAGCAGCGCCGGACAGGGGTGGTCCGGGGAGCTGTTTTTT. The whole variable domain, remainder taken from reference TRBV7-7 and TRBJ2-2, is GAGVSQSPRYKVTKRGQDVTLRCDPISSHATLYWYQQALGQGPEFLTYFNYEAQPDKSGLPSDRFSAERPEGSISTLTIQRTEQRDSAMYRCASSAGQGWSGELFFGEGSRLTVL.